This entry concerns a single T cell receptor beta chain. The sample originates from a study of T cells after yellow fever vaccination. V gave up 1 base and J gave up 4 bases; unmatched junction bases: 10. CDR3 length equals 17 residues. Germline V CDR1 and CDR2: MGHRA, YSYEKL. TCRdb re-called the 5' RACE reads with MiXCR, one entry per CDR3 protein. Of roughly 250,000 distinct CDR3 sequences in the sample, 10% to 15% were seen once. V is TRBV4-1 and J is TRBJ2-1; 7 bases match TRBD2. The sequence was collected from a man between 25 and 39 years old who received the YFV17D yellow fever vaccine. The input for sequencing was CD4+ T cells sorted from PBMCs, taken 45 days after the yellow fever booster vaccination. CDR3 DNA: TGCGCCAGCAGCCAAGTGGGGCGGGAGAGGCGGTACAATGAGCAGTTCTTC. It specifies CASSQVGRERRYNEQFF.